Listed here is a single T cell receptor (beta chain). Profiling relied on immunoSEQ multiplex PCR, and the TCRdb table lists in-frame clones only, not all of them. The data contain 190,000 or so clones, approximately 61% of them singletons. The data are from a study of shared clonotypes between healthy human individuals. A CD45RA+ naive subset and a CD45RA-negative memory subset were split from CD4+ cells. From germline, CDR1 is MDHEN and CDR2 SYDVKM. V was pared by 3 bases and J by 1 base, with 15 bases of the junction left unmatched. The CDR3 has 19 residues. The sequenced material came from memory CD4+ T cells sorted from blood. The subset here: CD45RA-negative fraction. The origin of this receptor is a man under 40 in good health. The chain joins TRBV28 to TRBJ2-7; 10 bases agree with TRBD2. CDR3 coding DNA: TGTGCCAGCAGTTTCAGGTTAAGCCTAGCGGGAGCTGGATCCTACGAGCAGTACTTC. Amino acids: CASSFRLSLAGAGSYEQYF. Supplemented by reference TRBV28 and TRBJ2-7, the full variable domain reads DVKVTQSSRYLVKRTGEKVFLECVQDMDHENMFWYRQDPGLGLRLIYFSYDVKMKEKGDIPEGYSVSREKKERFSLILESASTNQTSMYLCASSFRLSLAGAGSYEQYFGPGTRLTVT.